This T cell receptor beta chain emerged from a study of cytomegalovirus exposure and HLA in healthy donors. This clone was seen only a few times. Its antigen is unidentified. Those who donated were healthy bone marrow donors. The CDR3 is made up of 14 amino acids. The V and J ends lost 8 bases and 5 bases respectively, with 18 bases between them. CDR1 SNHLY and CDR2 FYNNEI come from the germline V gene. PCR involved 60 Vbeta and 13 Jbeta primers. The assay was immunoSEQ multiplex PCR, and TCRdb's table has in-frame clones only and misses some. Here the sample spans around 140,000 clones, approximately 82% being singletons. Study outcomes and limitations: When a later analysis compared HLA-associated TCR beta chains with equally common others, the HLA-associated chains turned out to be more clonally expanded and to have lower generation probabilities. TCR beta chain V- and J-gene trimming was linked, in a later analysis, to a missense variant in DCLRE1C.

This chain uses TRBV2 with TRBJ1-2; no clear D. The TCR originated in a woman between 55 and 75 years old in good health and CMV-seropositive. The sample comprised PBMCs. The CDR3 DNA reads TGTGCCAGCTCGGACCGGGTTGAGGGATATGGCTACACCTTC. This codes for CASSDRVEGYGYTF.